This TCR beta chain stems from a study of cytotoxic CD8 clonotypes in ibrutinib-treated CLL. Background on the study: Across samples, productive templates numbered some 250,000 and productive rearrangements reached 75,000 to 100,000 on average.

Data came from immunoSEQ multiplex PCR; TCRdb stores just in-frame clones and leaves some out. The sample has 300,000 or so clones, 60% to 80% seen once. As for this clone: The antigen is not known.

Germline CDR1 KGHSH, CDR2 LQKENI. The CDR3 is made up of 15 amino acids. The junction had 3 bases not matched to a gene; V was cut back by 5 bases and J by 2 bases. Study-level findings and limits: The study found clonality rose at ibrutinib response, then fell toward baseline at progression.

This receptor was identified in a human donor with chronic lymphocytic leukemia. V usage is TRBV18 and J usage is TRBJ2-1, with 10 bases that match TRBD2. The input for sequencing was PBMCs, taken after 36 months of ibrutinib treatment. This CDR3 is CASSRTSGTYNEQFF. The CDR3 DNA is TGTGCCAGCTCAAGGACTAGCGGCACCTACAATGAGCAGTTCTTC.